The next 13 T cell receptor beta chains were all read from a single sample in a study of T cell clonality in common variable immunodeficiency. Broader study findings: Fewer deletions and N-nucleotide insertions were reportedly seen in common variable immunodeficiency TCR beta sequences.

Sequencing used immunoSEQ multiplex PCR; TCRdb keeps in-frame clones, though not all of them. This record lists 26,000 or so clones, none seen once only, and the top ten clones contain 24%. Their specific antigens are unknown. The sequencing input was peripheral blood mononuclear cells. The receptors were gathered from a human donor with common variable immunodeficiency.

Many counts were recorded for this clone. The CDR3 extends 3 residues past the end of the read, so its final part is completed from the germline J gene. This sequence joins TRBV6-2 or TRBV6-3 and TRBJ2-3; D is undetermined. V was cut by 5 bases and J by 5 bases, with 11 bases left in between. From germline, CDR1 is MNHEY and CDR2 SVGEGT. The CDR3 has 13 residues. CDR3 bases read: TGTGCCAGCAGTAACGGGTCCCGAGATACG. As protein: CASSNGSRDT. The full CDR3 is CASSNGSRDTQYF.

Concerning this clone: The CDR3 is cut off 3 residues early in the read; its end comes from the germline J gene. This rearrangement joins TRBV6-2 or TRBV6-3 to TRBJ2-1; perhaps TRBD2 as D (6 bases). Trimming pared 6 bases from V and 2 bases from J, leaving 11 bases between. The length of the CDR3 is 14 residues. Germline assignment: CDR1 MNHEY and CDR2 SVGEGT. This CDR3 reads CASSGDFTYNEQFF. CDR3 DNA (partial): TGTGCCAGCAGCGGGGACTTTACCTACAATGAG.

Remarks on this clone: The read terminates 3 residues ahead of where the CDR3 ends, so the germline J gene completes it. The chain recombines TRBV11-3 with TRBJ2-1, with D unresolved. The germline gives CDR1 SGHNT, CDR2 YENEEA. The CDR3 runs 12 residues. V was pared by 2 bases and J by 8 bases, with 7 bases between. CDR3 sequence: CASSLWSDEQFF. The covered CDR3 bases are TGTGCCAGCAGCTTATGGAGCGATGAG. Full variable domain (rest looked up from reference TRBV11-3 and TRBJ2-1): EAGVVQSPRYKIIEKKQPVAFWCNPISGHNTLYWYLQNLGQGPELLIRYENEEAVDDSQLPKDRFSAERLKGVDSTLKIQPAELGDSAVYLCASSLWSDEQFFGPGTRLTVL.

This clone was seen repeatedly, ten times or more. The read gets to within 3 residues of the CDR3 end, and the germline J gene fills in the rest. This sequence joins TRBV28 and TRBJ2-7, with 10 bases matching TRBD2. This CDR3 has 13 amino acids. The germline V gene encodes CDR1 MDHEN and CDR2 SYDVKM. V shed 9 bases and J 5 bases; nucleotides not matched to a gene: 7. The covered CDR3 bases are TGTGCCAGTACTAGCGGGATCCCCCACGAG. Its protein product is CASTSGIPHE. The CDR3 reads in full as CASTSGIPHEQYF.

This clone showed up many times. The read ends 3 residues shy of where the CDR3 ends; the end is completed using the germline J gene. V and J are TRBV20-1 and TRBJ1-1; maybe TRBD1 (5 bases). The V and J ends lost 6 bases and 4 bases respectively, with 12 bases between them. Germline lookup yields CDR1 DFQATT and CDR2 SNEGSKA (reference sequence). The CDR3 runs 12 residues. The sequenced CDR3 bases are TGCAGTGCGCACCGACAGCTCACTGAA. It translates to CSAHRQLTE. The full-length CDR3 reads as CSAHRQLTEAFF.

This clone was seen a few times. The CDR3 extends 3 residues past the end of the read, so its final part is completed from the germline J gene. The rearrangement links TRBV7-9 to TRBJ1-4; a possible D gene is TRBD1 (6 bases). V was shortened by 3 bases and J by 8 bases, with 16 bases between the two germline ends. Per the germline V gene, CDR1 is SEHNR and CDR2 is FQNEAQ (reference sequence). The CDR3 totals 15 residues. The CDR3 loop reads CASSLRTDHKEKLFF. The CDR3 DNA, read in part, is TGTGCCAGCAGCTTGCGGACAGACCATAAGGAAAAA.

This clone showed up many times. From the germline J gene comes the end of the CDR3, since the read stops 3 residues before it. J is TRBJ2-3 and V is TRBV7-6; possible D gene TRBD1, 5 bases. Trimming removed 5 bases at V and 0 bases at J, with 12 bases between. Looked up from germline, CDR1 is SGHVS and CDR2 is FNYEAQ. This CDR3 spans 15 amino acids. Incomplete CDR3 DNA: TGTGCCAGCAGCCCGCTAAGGGGTAGCACAGATACG. Protein: CASSPLRGSTDT. The complete CDR3 sequence is CASSPLRGSTDTQYF. Full variable domain (missing parts from reference TRBV7-6 and TRBJ2-3): GAGVSQSPRYKVTKRGQDVALRCDPISGHVSLYWYRQALGQGPEFLTYFNYEAQQDKSGLPNDRFSAERPEGSISTLTIQRTEQRDSAMYRCASSPLRGSTDTQYFGPGTRLTVL.

In its sample, this clone was seen many times. The read terminates 3 residues ahead of where the CDR3 ends, so the germline J gene completes it. The V and J genes are TRBV10-3 and TRBJ1-5, with a tentative D call TRBD1 (6 bases). The CDR3 is made up of 15 amino acids. Trimming left V 9 bases short and J 0 bases short, with 15 bases between. CDR1 is ENHRY, CDR2 SYGVKD, per germline. The CDR3 reads CAIPDSVYSNQPQHF. The sequenced CDR3 bases are TGTGCCATTCCGGACAGCGTTTATAGCAATCAGCCC.

This clone was recorded at least ten times. The CDR3 end is not reached by the read, which stops 3 residues before it; the germline J gene fills it in. V and J are TRBV2 and TRBJ1-5; D may be TRBD1 (6 bases). This CDR3 is built from 14 residues. The germline V gene has CDR1 SNHLY and CDR2 FYNNEI. V was trimmed by 6 bases and J by 7 bases, leaving 16 bases between them. The sequenced CDR3 bases are TGTGCCAGCAGCGCGGACAGTCTCTACCAGCCC. Encoded protein: CASSADSLYQP. The complete CDR3 sequence is CASSADSLYQPQHF.

This clone was observed a few times. The CDR3 end lies 3 residues beyond the end of the read and is filled in from the germline J gene. The chain joins TRBV19 to TRBJ1-1, with 7 bases matching TRBD1. The V gene's germline CDR1 is LNHDA and CDR2 SQIVND (reference sequence). Unmatched junction bases numbered 10, after V lost 2 bases and J lost 7 bases. CDR3 length equals 15 residues. The CDR3 sequence: CASSIFGRGMDEAFF. CDR3 DNA, as far as it was read: TGTGCCAGTAGTATATTTGGCAGGGGGATGGATGAA.

This clone was seen many times. Read coverage stops 3 residues before the CDR3 terminus; the germline J gene supplies the remainder. V and J are TRBV7-8 and TRBJ2-5, with TRBD2 matching 9 bases. The V and J ends lost 1 base and 5 bases, in that order; junction bases with no gene match: 11. The CDR3 has 17 residues. Germline CDR1 reads SGHVS; CDR2 reads FQNEAQ. The CDR3 region is CASSLGAASGVGETQYF. The sequenced CDR3 bases are TGTGCCAGCAGCTTAGGGGCCGCTAGCGGGGTAGGGGAGACC.

Notes on this clone: The read ends 3 residues before the CDR3 terminus; that terminus is restored from the germline J gene. V gene TRBV16 combines with J gene TRBJ1-1; 8 bases map to TRBD1. V was clipped by 1 base and J by 4 bases; unmatched bases: 11. Per the germline V gene, CDR1 is KGHSY and CDR2 is FQNENV. This CDR3 is built from 17 residues. CDR3 DNA (partial): TGTGCCAGCAGCCAATTCCCGACAGGGGCCCGAAGCACTGAA. This codes for CASSQFPTGARSTE. The full-length CDR3 reads as CASSQFPTGARSTEAFF.

Regarding this clone: This same CDR3 is encoded by further DNA sequences in the sample. The CDR3: CAWSGGVDGYTF. CDR3 bases read: TGTGCCTGGAGTGGGGGCGTTGATGGC. The rearrangement joins TRBV30 to TRBJ1-2; D is perhaps TRBD1 (5 bases). The sequence runs out 3 residues before the end of the CDR3; the remainder is reconstructed from the germline J gene. The CDR3 extends over 12 amino acids. Trimming shortened V by 1 base and J by 6 bases, and 9 bases separated the two germline ends. CDR1 and CDR2 (germline): GTSNPN, SVGIG (reference sequence).